The clone carrying this TCR beta chain came up once. The repertoire was sequenced with immunoSEQ multiplex PCR; TCRdb's copy has only in-frame clones and lacks some. The table lists about 120,000 clones, 90% of them singletons. CDR1 and CDR2 (germline): MNHEY, SVGEGT. Trimming removed 6 bases at V and 4 bases at J, with 9 bases between. This CDR3 is built from 12 residues. The data stem from a study of blood T cell repertoires in COVID-19. This chain links TRBV6-2 or TRBV6-3 with TRBJ2-5; unclear D gene. The sequencing sample was made of peripheral blood. This TCR came from a woman aged 60 to 75 with COVID-19, enrolled during active disease. In nucleotides, the CDR3 is TGTGCCAGCAGCCGTGGCCCAGAGACCCAGTACTTC. It translates to CASSRGPETQYF.